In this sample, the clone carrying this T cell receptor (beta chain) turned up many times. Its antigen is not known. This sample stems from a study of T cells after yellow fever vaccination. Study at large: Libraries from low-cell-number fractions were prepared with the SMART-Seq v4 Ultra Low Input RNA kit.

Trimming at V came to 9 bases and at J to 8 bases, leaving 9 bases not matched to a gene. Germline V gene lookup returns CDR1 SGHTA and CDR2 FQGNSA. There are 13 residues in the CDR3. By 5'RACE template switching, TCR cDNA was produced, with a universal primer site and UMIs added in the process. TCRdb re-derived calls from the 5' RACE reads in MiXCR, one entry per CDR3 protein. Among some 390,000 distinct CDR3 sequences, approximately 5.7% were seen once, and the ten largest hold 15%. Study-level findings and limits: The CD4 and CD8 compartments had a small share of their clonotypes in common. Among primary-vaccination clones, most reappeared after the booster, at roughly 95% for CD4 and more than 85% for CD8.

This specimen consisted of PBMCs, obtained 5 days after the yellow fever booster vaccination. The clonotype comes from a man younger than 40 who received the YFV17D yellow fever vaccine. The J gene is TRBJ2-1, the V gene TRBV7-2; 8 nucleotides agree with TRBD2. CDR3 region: CASWSGSGDEQFF. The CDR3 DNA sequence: TGTGCCAGTTGGAGCGGGAGCGGGGATGAGCAGTTCTTC.